This TCR beta chain emerged from a study of cytomegalovirus exposure and HLA in healthy donors. Overall study findings and caveats: The study recorded 160 or so TCR beta chains that were cytomegalovirus-associated. Sequencing depth roughly uniform across donors was assumed in presence/absence analyses.

Worth noting for this clone: Its target is unknown.

CDR1 and CDR2 (germline): SGHRS, YFSETQ. Unmatched junction bases numbered 4, after V lost 0 bases and J lost 7 bases. The CDR3 sequence is 13 residues long. The PCR ran on 60 Vbeta and 13 Jbeta primers. The repertoire was sequenced with immunoSEQ multiplex PCR; TCRdb's copy has only in-frame clones and lacks some. The sample includes about 110,000 clones, 70% to 80% of them seen just once. Specimen: PBMCs. The clonotype comes from a man aged 45-65 years in good health and CMV-seropositive. The chain employs TRBV5-1 and TRBJ2-7, with 7 positions matching TRBD1. The chain's CDR3 is CASSLARTGEQYF. The CDR3 DNA reads as TGCGCCAGCAGCTTGGCCAGGACAGGTGAGCAGTACTTC.